A selection of T cell receptor beta chains follows, all from one sample in a study of cytomegalovirus exposure and HLA in healthy donors. The protocol was immunoSEQ multiplex PCR, while the TCRdb copy is restricted to in-frame clones and leaves out a portion. The sample gives some 190,000 clones, about 77% of which show up once; 2% to 2.5% is in the top ten. Sequenced sample: PBMCs. Source of these receptors: a woman in her thirties in good health and CMV-seropositive. Each CDR3 is given without its conserved first and last residue. A D gene is named only where the DNA matches it firmly. Size is omitted from some rows. Given values are once, few, many or a class for expanded clones.

j_gene,v_gene,d_gene,abundance,len,CDR3aa
TRBJ1-6,TRBV6-5,-,-,12,ATKTSSYNSPLH
TRBJ1-2,TRBV29-1,TRBD1,once,10,ALNRGNYGYT
TRBJ2-1,TRBV29-1,TRBD1,-,14,SVPQGQGKITNEQF
TRBJ2-3,TRBV7-9,TRBD2,few,13,ASRPLAGSTDTQY
TRBJ2-7,TRBV7-2,-,-,11,ASTRQEMNEQY
TRBJ1-2,TRBV7-2,TRBD1,-,13,ASSPGQGAFYGYT
TRBJ1-2,TRBV5-1,TRBD1,-,13,ASSEGTGRVYGYT
TRBJ2-2,TRBV29-1,TRBD1,few,11,SVDRGQTGELF
TRBJ2-4,TRBV28,-,-,13,ASSPPGVGKNIQY
TRBJ2-1,TRBV25-1,-,-,12,ASSEAGSFNEQF
TRBJ2-3,TRBV27,TRBD2,-,14,ASSSGTSGSKDTQY
TRBJ1-4,TRBV5-1,TRBD1,-,13,ASSLRGQGREKLF
TRBJ1-1,TRBV4-2,TRBD1,-,11,ASSNRGGTEAF
TRBJ2-7,TRBV6-1,TRBD1,-,13,ASSAGTGVWNEQY
TRBJ2-7,TRBV27,TRBD1,-,14,ASSFSRGQGIYEQY
TRBJ2-1,TRBV7-9,-,-,15,ASSPKSGRSSYNEQF
TRBJ1-2,TRBV6-6,-,-,13,ASSYSEQGNYGYT
TRBJ2-1,TRBV6-5,-,few,13,ASSYSPSSYNEQF
TRBJ2-7,TRBV27,TRBD2,-,13,ASSRSTSGYYEQY
TRBJ2-3,TRBV9,TRBD2,few,15,ASSPRTSGRLTDTQY
TRBJ2-3,TRBV5-1,TRBD2,few,15,ASSLAPGGGGSDTQY
TRBJ2-7,TRBV28,-,few,11,ASSRTTTYEQY
TRBJ2-5,TRBV7-9,-,-,13,ASSFYREGGETQY
TRBJ2-7,TRBV5-4,-,-,11,ASSLGQSYEQY
TRBJ2-4,TRBV30,TRBD2,-,11,AWSVSGRNIQY
TRBJ2-1,TRBV7-9,TRBD2,-,15,ASSPGLAGGPVNEQF
TRBJ2-1,TRBV7-3,TRBD2,-,13,ASSLTLAGHNEQF
TRBJ2-1,TRBV7-2,-,-,13,ASSRSGGTTMKQF
TRBJ2-5,TRBV4-3,-,-,11,ASSQELLQGYY
TRBJ2-7,TRBV27,TRBD1,once,11,ASSPGQGYEQY
TRBJ2-7,TRBV7-9,TRBD1,few,14,ASSSDTGQGLDEQY
TRBJ2-3,TRBV5-1,TRBD2,-,15,ASRIGTSGGAPDTQY
TRBJ1-4,TRBV6-4,TRBD1,-,12,ASNRQGGDEKLF
TRBJ1-3,TRBV30,-,few,13,AWSLTGTKGNTIY
TRBJ1-1,TRBV6-4,-,-,13,ASSDSVDSNTEAF
TRBJ1-1,TRBV27,-,-,12,ASSSKPGHREAF
TRBJ1-1,TRBV5-1,TRBD1,few,11,ASSITGDTEAF
TRBJ2-7,TRBV19,TRBD2,-,13,ASSITSGGTYEQY
TRBJ2-7,TRBV10-2,TRBD1,-,11,ATRQGRAYEQY
TRBJ2-5,TRBV9,TRBD2,-,14,ASSPTSGGIQETQY
TRBJ1-1,TRBV9,-,-,12,ASSVGASYTEAF
TRBJ2-7,TRBV1,-,-,15,TSSQEEWRGPTYEQY
TRBJ2-5,TRBV28,-,-,14,ASSFVQGNVKETQY
TRBJ2-3,TRBV4-1,TRBD2,-,14,ASSHGASGRTDTQY
-,TRBV15,-,-,15,ATSRDLALGTNYEQY
TRBJ1-1,TRBV19,-,once,12,ASSTPGGNTEAF
TRBJ1-2,TRBV2,-,-,12,ASTLLLGGYGYT
TRBJ2-7,TRBV5-6,-,-,13,ASSLPGSKHYEQY
TRBJ2-7,TRBV7-2,TRBD1,-,12,ASSRRTGPYEQY
TRBJ2-7,TRBV6-1,TRBD1,-,12,ASSSSGQSYGQY
TRBJ2-5,TRBV2,TRBD2,-,11,ARRGLAQETQY
TRBJ2-1,TRBV30,-,-,12,AWTRPTTRVVQF
TRBJ2-7,TRBV2,TRBD2,-,14,ASTDRGAGGPRGQY
TRBJ2-7,TRBV6-5,TRBD2,-,12,ASSYSGGIYEQY